This entry lists 16 T cell receptor beta chains sequenced from one sample in a study of blood T cells in healthy people across ages. A second PCR of about 7 to 11 cycles used a sample-barcoded 5' primer and a J-beta primer mix. MiXCR, run by TCRdb on the 5' RACE reads, gives a single entry per CDR3 protein. The table lists some 1,800,000 distinct CDR3 sequences, about 39% of them singletons. Sequencing was performed on blood. The receptors were sampled from a human donor in good health.

The chain couples TRBV6-5 to TRBJ1-4; 8 nucleotides line up with TRBD1. CDR1 MNHEY and CDR2 SVGAGI come from the germline V gene. This CDR3 contains 16 residues. V lost 6 bases, J lost 7 bases, and 13 bases stayed unmatched. The CDR3 reads CASRRGQGAWGEKLFF. CDR3 in DNA: TGTGCCAGCAGAAGGGGGCAGGGGGCATGGGGTGAAAAACTGTTTTTT.

This clonotype appeared a single time. The rearrangement joins TRBV12-3 or TRBV12-4 to TRBJ1-5; D unresolved. The V end was cut by 6 bases, the J end by 11 bases, with 17 bases between. The CDR3 covers 13 residues. Here the CDR3 reads CASSPTVVGSQHF. Here the CDR3 DNA reads TGTGCCAGCAGCCCCACCGTGGTGGGTTCCCAGCATTTT.

This clonotype appeared a few times. CDR3 sequence reads: CASSWGWNTEAFF. The CDR3 DNA follows: TGTGCCAGCAGCTGGGGGTGGAACACTGAAGCTTTCTTT. J is TRBJ1-1 and V is TRBV13; tentatively, D is TRBD1 (5 bases). This CDR3 is 13 amino acids long. Germline lookup yields CDR1 PRHDT and CDR2 FYEKMQ (reference sequence). Trimming pared 4 bases from V and 1 base from J, leaving 7 bases between.

The CDR3 loop is CASSRMNTGELFF. CDR3 nucleotides: TGTGCCAGCAGTCGGATGAACACCGGGGAGCTGTTTTTT. The V gene is TRBV6-2 or TRBV6-3, the J gene TRBJ2-2; D gene ambiguous. Germline V gives CDR1 MNHEY, CDR2 SVGEGT. The V end lost 5 bases, the J end lost 1 base, and 5 bases lay between the germline ends. The CDR3 runs 13 residues.

This clonotype was counted a few times. The chain is built from TRBV29-1 and TRBJ2-1; 9 bases line up with TRBD1. This CDR3 contains 13 residues. Germline V gene data show CDR1 as SQVTM and CDR2 as ANQGSEA. CDR3 amino acids: CSVLTGGNNEQFF. The CDR3, as DNA: TGCAGTGTGCTGACAGGGGGGAACAATGAGCAGTTCTTC.

This clonotype was counted between two and nine times. This chain uses TRBV5-5 with TRBJ1-2; 8 nucleotides agree with TRBD1. V lost 4 bases and J lost 3; bases outside the gene matches: 5. The V gene's germline CDR1 is SGHKS and CDR2 YYEKEE (reference sequence). This CDR3 contains 14 residues. As DNA, the CDR3 is TGTGCCAGCAGCAAGGGACAGGTGGACTATGGCTACACCTTC. Its translation: CASSKGQVDYGYTF.

The chain carries TRBV7-2 and TRBJ2-7; D perhaps matches TRBD1 (5 bases). Germline CDR1 reads SGHTA; CDR2 reads FQGNSA. CDR3 length equals 14 residues. V was pared by 4 bases and J by 4 bases, with 14 bases between. CDR3 residues: CASSYRILGYEQYF. For the CDR3, the DNA is TGTGCCAGCAGCTACAGGATCCTAGGGTACGAGCAGTACTTC.

This clonotype was detected only a few times. The J gene is TRBJ1-2, the V gene TRBV7-9; TRBD1 matches at 8 bases. V shed 5 bases and J 7 bases; nucleotides not matched to a gene: 15. Germline V gene sequence: CDR1 SEHNR, CDR2 FQNEAQ (reference sequence). This CDR3 contains 16 residues. The CDR3 bases are TGTGCCAGCAGCCGTTTATCCGGGACAGGCGGCTTTGGCTACACCTTC. Protein sequence: CASSRLSGTGGFGYTF.

The genes are TRBV4-1 and TRBJ1-5, with 7 nucleotides matching TRBD1. Losses at the gene ends were 0 bases for V and 9 bases for J; bases not matched to a gene: 8. Germline V gene data show CDR1 as MGHRA and CDR2 as YSYEKL. CDR3 length: 15 residues. CDR3: CASSQEGSDRRPQHF. CDR3 DNA sequence: TGCGCCAGCAGCCAAGAAGGCTCGGACAGGCGGCCCCAGCATTTT.

The DNA for the CDR3 is TGTGCCAGCAGCCAGGGCCTTTGGACTAATGAAAAACTGTTTTTT. Translated, it gives CASSQGLWTNEKLFF. The rearrangement joins TRBV5-6 to TRBJ1-4; D may be TRBD1 (5 bases). The CDR3 totals 15 residues. The germline gives CDR1 SGHDT, CDR2 YYEEEE. Trimming pared 4 bases from V and 2 bases from J, leaving 12 bases between.

The V call is TRBV3-1, the J call TRBJ2-7; no clear D. The CDR3 has 13 amino acids. CDR1 is LGHDT, CDR2 YNNKEL, per germline (reference sequence). V shed 0 bases and J shed 9 bases, with 12 bases lying between them. The CDR3 DNA reads TGTGCCAGCAGCCAAGATTTTCACGGCGTGCAGTACTTC. It encodes CASSQDFHGVQYF.

This clonotype was observed a handful of times. The chain has TRBV5-1 and TRBJ2-5, with D possibly being TRBD1 (5 bases). The CDR3 is 15 residues long. The germline gives CDR1 SGHRS, CDR2 YFSETQ. The germline V and J ends were trimmed by 0 bases and 2 bases, with 11 bases remaining between them. CDR3 nucleotides: TGCGCCAGCAGCTTGGCCCAGGGAATTCAAGAGACCCAGTACTTC. This gives the protein CASSLAQGIQETQYF.

This clonotype has only a few counts. V and J are TRBV7-6 and TRBJ1-2; the match to TRBD1 covers 10 bases. Trimming cost V 3 bases and J 6 bases; bases outside gene matches: 7. The CDR3 contains 15 residues. CDR1 SGHVS and CDR2 FNYEAQ come from the germline V gene. CDR3 nucleotide sequence: TGTGCCAGCAGCTTGGGGGTCGGGACAGGGGATGGCTACACCTTC. It specifies CASSLGVGTGDGYTF. The whole variable domain, filled in from reference TRBV7-6 and TRBJ1-2, reads GAGVSQSPRYKVTKRGQDVALRCDPISGHVSLYWYRQALGQGPEFLTYFNYEAQQDKSGLPNDRFSAERPEGSISTLTIQRTEQRDSAMYRCASSLGVGTGDGYTFGSGTRLTVV.

The rearrangement links TRBV2 to TRBJ2-7, with 9 bases lining up with TRBD1. The ends lost 1 base at V and 3 bases at J; junction bases unmatched: 4. This CDR3 has 15 amino acids. CDR1 is SNHLY, CDR2 FYNNEI, per germline. CDR3 sequence reads: CASSEDSGQGYEQYF. Here the CDR3 DNA reads TGTGCCAGCAGTGAAGATTCGGGACAGGGCTACGAGCAGTACTTC.

The V and J genes are TRBV2 and TRBJ2-3, with D tentatively TRBD1 (7 bases). V was clipped by 3 bases and J by 8 bases, with 24 bases between them. This CDR3 has 17 amino acids. The germline CDR1 and CDR2 sequences are SNHLY and FYNNEI. CDR3 coding DNA: TGTGCCAGCAGTGAGGAGGGACAGCCCTTCGGAGGAGCTACGCAGTATTTT. This translates into CASSEEGQPFGGATQYF.

The sample holds a few counts of this clonotype. The rearrangement links TRBV5-6 to TRBJ2-7, with 7 nucleotides matching TRBD1. The CDR3 spans 16 residues. Germline trimming cut 4 bases from V and 3 bases from J; bases unmatched to any gene: 13. CDR1 and CDR2 (germline): SGHDT, YYEEEE. The CDR3 region has the DNA TGTGCCAGCAGCCCAACGACCGGGACAGCTTACTACGAGCAGTACTTC. It codes for CASSPTTGTAYYEQYF.